A single sample gave rise to the 29 T cell receptor beta chains below, sequenced in a study of blood T cell repertoires in COVID-19. Using immunoSEQ multiplex PCR, the repertoire was profiled, and TCRdb retains in-frame clones only, with some absent. The sample carries 200,000 to 250,000 clones, about 82% recorded once. The sequenced material came from PBMCs or T cells enriched from blood (not recorded which). These receptors were collected from a woman between 50 and 59 years old who had recovered from COVID-19.

The chain carries TRBV11-3 and TRBJ2-7; 7 bases map to TRBD1. In germline, CDR1 is SGHNT, CDR2 YENEEA. Losses at the gene ends were 4 bases for V and 5 bases for J; bases not matched to a gene: 11. The length of the CDR3 is 15 residues. The CDR3 spells CASSSGKTGTHEQYF. CDR3 in DNA: TGTGCCAGCAGCTCTGGGAAGACAGGGACCCACGAGCAGTACTTC.

The chain joins TRBV7-9 to TRBJ1-1; D is ambiguous. V gave up 2 bases and J gave up 1 base, with 5 bases separating them. Germline V gives CDR1 SEHNR, CDR2 FQNEAQ (reference sequence). The CDR3 length is 13 residues. This CDR3 is CASSLLENTEAFF. The DNA for the CDR3 is TGTGCCAGCAGCTTATTAGAGAACACTGAAGCTTTCTTT.

The rearrangement uses TRBV7-2 and TRBJ1-5; D unclear. Looked up from germline, CDR1 is SGHTA and CDR2 is FQGNSA. V was trimmed by 0 bases and J by 5 bases, leaving 8 bases between them. The CDR3 extends over 14 amino acids. CDR3 DNA: TGTGCCAGCAGCTTAGCCCGCGGGGATCAGCCCCAGCATTTT. This translates into CASSLARGDQPQHF.

The V gene is TRBV7-3, the J gene TRBJ1-2, with 9 bases that match TRBD1. CDR3 length equals 15 residues. J lost 2 bases, V lost 3 bases, and 4 bases had no gene match. Germline V gene sequence: CDR1 SGHTA, CDR2 FQGTGA. This chain's CDR3 is CASSLSTGGNYGYTF. Written as DNA, the CDR3 is TGTGCCAGCAGCTTGTCGACAGGGGGAAACTATGGCTACACCTTC.

The chain carries TRBV19 and TRBJ1-5, with 8 bases fitting TRBD1. CDR1 is LNHDA and CDR2 is SQIVND in the germline V gene (reference sequence). The trim removed 7 bases at V and 4 bases at J, leaving 15 bases unmatched. The CDR3 consists of 17 residues. The CDR3 sequence is CASTRGTGGSSNQPQHF. For the CDR3, the DNA is TGTGCCAGTACAAGAGGTACAGGGGGGAGTTCAAATCAGCCCCAGCATTTT. The full variable domain, completed using reference TRBV19 and TRBJ1-5, is DGGITQSPKYLFRKEGQNVTLSCEQNLNHDAMYWYRQDPGQGLRLIYYSQIVNDFQKGDIAEGYSVSREKKESFPLTVTSAQKNPTAFYLCASTRGTGGSSNQPQHFGDGTRLSIL.

The DNA for the CDR3 is TGTGCCAGCAGCCCGTCCATTTCACCCCTCCACTTT. Protein product: CASSPSISPLHF. The chain is built from TRBV6-2 or TRBV6-3 and TRBJ1-6, with D hard to call. This CDR3 has 12 amino acids. The V gene lost 6 bases and the J gene lost 9 bases, with 9 bases spanning the gap. Germline CDR1 is MNHEY and CDR2 is SVGEGT.

The sample holds a few counts of this clone. V is TRBV11-2 and J is TRBJ2-1, with D possibly being TRBD1 (7 bases). The V gene lost 2 bases and the J gene lost 4 bases, with 18 bases spanning the gap. Looked up from germline, CDR1 is SGHAT and CDR2 is FQNNGV. The CDR3 loop spans 17 amino acids. The CDR3 DNA reads as TGTGCCAGCAGCTTACCCAGGGGGGTTTGGCGATACAATGAGCAGTTCTTC. This translates into CASSLPRGVWRYNEQFF.

V gene TRBV9 combines with J gene TRBJ1-5, with a weak D call TRBD1 (6 bases). Per the germline V gene, CDR1 is SGDLS and CDR2 is YYNGEE. The CDR3 sequence is 14 residues long. The ends were cut back, 3 bases at V and 1 base at J, with 8 bases in the middle. The CDR3 DNA follows: TGTGCCAGCAGCGCCGGGACAAGCAATCAGCCCCAGCATTTT. Its protein product is CASSAGTSNQPQHF.

This chain joins TRBV4-3 and TRBJ2-5; 12 nucleotides align to TRBD2. Germline CDR1 is LGHNA and CDR2 is YSLEER. J lost 4 bases, V lost 8 bases, and 5 bases had no gene match. The CDR3 covers 14 residues. The CDR3 DNA follows: TGCGCCAGCTCTAGCGGGGGGGCCGGAGAGACCCAGTACTTC. Amino acid sequence: CASSSGGAGETQYF.

V is TRBV28 and J is TRBJ1-5; tentative D call: TRBD1 (6 bases). The V end was cut by 3 bases, the J end by 7 bases, with 13 bases between. The CDR3 spans 14 residues. In germline, CDR1 is MDHEN, CDR2 SYDVKM. The CDR3 DNA reads TGTGCCAGCAGTTTCAATCAGGGGAGCCAGCCCCAGCATTTT. It translates to CASSFNQGSQPQHF.

The rearrangement uses TRBV19 and TRBJ1-1, with 7 bases matching TRBD1. CDR1 and CDR2 from the germline V gene are LNHDA and SQIVND (reference sequence). The trim removed 5 bases at V and 5 bases at J, leaving 8 bases unmatched. The CDR3 extends over 14 amino acids. The DNA of the CDR3 is TGTGCCAGTAGTTCTTACAGGGGTGAGACTGAAGCTTTCTTT. It codes for CASSSYRGETEAFF.

The V call is TRBV7-2, the J call TRBJ2-1; possible D gene TRBD2, 5 bases. The CDR3 extends over 14 amino acids. Per the germline V gene, CDR1 is SGHTA and CDR2 is FQGNSA. V was shortened by 1 base and J by 10 bases, with 14 bases between the two germline ends. In DNA, the CDR3 is TGTGCCAGCAGCTTAGAACCGGGGAAGGGCGAGCAGTTCTTC. Translating it yields CASSLEPGKGEQFF.

V gene TRBV19 combines with J gene TRBJ1-2; 8 bases are shared with TRBD1. The V gene end was trimmed by 7 bases and the J gene end by 4 bases; junction bases not matched to a gene: 14. The CDR3 is made up of 16 amino acids. Germline-derived CDR1 and CDR2 are LNHDA and SQIVND (reference sequence). The CDR3 DNA follows: TGTGCCAGTAAGCCGGCCAGGGGGCGAGGGGCCTATGGCTACACCTTC. Translated: CASKPARGRGAYGYTF.

This clone was recorded a few times. This chain uses TRBV6-5 with TRBJ2-2; 7 bases line up with TRBD2. V lost 8 bases to trimming and J lost 5 bases; unmatched junction nucleotides: 8. The CDR3 is 14 residues long. Germline loops: CDR1 MNHEY, CDR2 SVGAGI. For the CDR3, the DNA is TGTGCCAGCCAAGCGAGCGGGGCAACCGGGGAGCTGTTTTTT. As protein: CASQASGATGELFF.

The gene calls are TRBV24-1 and TRBJ1-5; 7 bases are a match to TRBD1. Per germline, CDR1 KGHDR and CDR2 SFDVKD. The CDR3 is 14 amino acids. V lost 4 bases and J lost 2; bases outside the gene matches: 1. The CDR3 nucleotides read TGTGCCACCAGTGAAGGACAGGGCAATCAGCCCCAGCATTTT. Its translation is CATSEGQGNQPQHF.

This clone was counted between two and nine times. The chain combines TRBV19 with TRBJ1-2; D is unresolved. The germline gives CDR1 LNHDA, CDR2 SQIVND (reference sequence). The CDR3 spans 14 residues. Trimming stripped 5 bases from V and 5 bases from J, with 15 bases between. The DNA of the CDR3 is TGTGCCAGTAGTGACCCGGGGAGAGTTTATGGCTACACCTTC. Protein product: CASSDPGRVYGYTF.

This chain connects TRBV18 to TRBJ2-6, with 7 bases aligning to TRBD1. V lost 5 bases to trimming and J lost 1 base; unmatched junction nucleotides: 5. The CDR3 contains 16 residues. Germline V CDR1 and CDR2: KGHSH, LQKENI. The CDR3 sequence: CASSSTGSSGANVLTF. The DNA for the CDR3 is TGTGCCAGCTCATCGACAGGGAGTTCTGGGGCCAACGTCCTGACTTTC.

The V call is TRBV29-1, the J call TRBJ2-1, with D perhaps TRBD2 (5 bases). The CDR3 runs to 12 residues. The V gene's germline CDR1 is SQVTM and CDR2 ANQGSEA. V was clipped by 6 bases and J by 11 bases, with 17 bases between them. CDR3 amino acids: CSVSTEVVKQFF. CDR3 DNA sequence: TGCAGCGTCTCAACGGAGGTAGTGAAGCAGTTCTTC.

The chain joins TRBV20-1 to TRBJ2-7; D call uncertain. The V gene's germline CDR1 is DFQATT and CDR2 SNEGSKA (reference sequence). V dropped 2 bases and J dropped 3 bases, with 5 bases sitting between them. This CDR3 region has 11 residues. CDR3 sequence (DNA): TGCAGTGCTAGATCCATCTACGAGCAGTACTTC. This codes for CSARSIYEQYF.

This rearrangement joins TRBV4-2 to TRBJ1-1; no definite D call. The CDR3 has 14 amino acids. Looked up from germline, CDR1 is LGHNA and CDR2 is YNFKEQ. V lost 0 bases, J lost 3 bases, and 8 bases lay in between. CDR3 bases: TGTGCCAGCAGCCAAGATGGCAGTTACACTGAAGCTTTCTTT. This gives the protein CASSQDGSYTEAFF.

The CDR3 nucleotides read TGCGCCAGCAGCGACTCAACCTTGAACACTGAAGCTTTCTTT. Translated, it gives CASSDSTLNTEAFF. This chain connects TRBV5-1 to TRBJ1-1; D not certain. This CDR3 has 14 amino acids. Trimming left V 4 bases short and J 0 bases short, with 10 bases between. Per the germline V gene, CDR1 is SGHRS and CDR2 is YFSETQ.

The V gene is TRBV5-4, the J gene TRBJ1-4; 7 bases line up with TRBD1. CDR3 size: 14 residues. Germline assignment: CDR1 SGHNT and CDR2 YYREEE (reference sequence). Trimming at V came to 4 bases and at J to 8 bases, leaving 8 bases not matched to a gene. The CDR3 loop is CASSLDRVPEKLFF. CDR3 nucleotides: TGTGCCAGCAGCCTTGACAGGGTCCCCGAAAAACTGTTTTTT.

The DNA for the CDR3 is TGTGCCAGCACTCCCCTAAACACCGGGGAGCTGTTTTTT. It specifies CASTPLNTGELFF. The J gene is TRBJ2-2, the V gene TRBV6-5; D not certain. The CDR3 is made up of 13 amino acids. Per the germline V gene, CDR1 is MNHEY and CDR2 is SVGAGI. V dropped 7 bases and J dropped 2 bases, with 8 bases sitting between them.

The chain combines TRBV4-1 with TRBJ1-5, with 9 bases lining up with TRBD1. V gave up 3 bases and J gave up 5 bases; unmatched junction bases: 8. Germline CDR1 reads MGHRA; CDR2 reads YSYEKL. The CDR3 consists of 16 residues. This CDR3 is CASSQEPGQGYQPQHF. CDR3 DNA sequence: TGCGCCAGCAGCCAGGAGCCGGGACAGGGATATCAGCCCCAGCATTTT.

The chain couples TRBV11-1 to TRBJ2-7, with 8 nucleotides matching TRBD1. The germline V gene encodes CDR1 SGHAT and CDR2 FQDESV (reference sequence). CDR3 length: 14 residues. The V gene end was trimmed by 5 bases and the J gene end by 4 bases; junction bases not matched to a gene: 7. Written as DNA, the CDR3 is TGTGCCAGCAGCACCCCCGACAGGGGTTACGAGCAGTACTTC. Translating gives CASSTPDRGYEQYF.

The rearrangement joins TRBV5-1 to TRBJ1-1, with TRBD1 matching 7 bases. Germline V gene data show CDR1 as SGHRS and CDR2 as YFSETQ. This CDR3 has 14 amino acids. Trimming took 5 bases from V and 3 from J; bases not matched to a gene: 7. This CDR3 reads CASSSDRRYTEAFF. The CDR3 bases are TGCGCCAGCAGTTCGGACAGGCGCTACACTGAAGCTTTCTTT.

This clone was picked up one time. This chain links TRBV15 with TRBJ1-1, with a possible D match to TRBD1 (6 bases). The length of the CDR3 is 19 residues. The V end lost 1 base, the J end lost 4 bases, and 25 bases lay between the germline ends. CDR1 and CDR2 from the germline V gene are LNHNV and YYDKDF (reference sequence). Here the CDR3 reads CATSRGRAGADWFATEAFF. The CDR3 DNA sequence: TGTGCCACCAGCAGAGGTAGGGCAGGGGCGGACTGGTTTGCCACTGAAGCTTTCTTT.

The V and J genes are TRBV5-1 and TRBJ2-7, with a tentative D call TRBD1 (5 bases). The CDR3 is made up of 13 amino acids. Trimming left V 2 bases short and J 4 bases short, with 10 bases between. CDR1 and CDR2 from the germline V gene are SGHRS and YFSETQ. This chain's CDR3 is CASSLRQGYEQYF. The CDR3 coding sequence is TGCGCCAGCAGCTTACGTCAGGGTTACGAGCAGTACTTC.

The chain links TRBV11-2 to TRBJ1-1, with a tentative D call TRBD1 (5 bases). Trimming took 1 base from V and 0 from J, leaving 9 bases between them. From germline, CDR1 is SGHAT and CDR2 FQNNGV. CDR3 length: 15 residues. The chain's CDR3 is CASSLVQGLNTEAFF. DNA for the CDR3: TGTGCCAGCAGCTTAGTGCAGGGTTTGAACACTGAAGCTTTCTTT.